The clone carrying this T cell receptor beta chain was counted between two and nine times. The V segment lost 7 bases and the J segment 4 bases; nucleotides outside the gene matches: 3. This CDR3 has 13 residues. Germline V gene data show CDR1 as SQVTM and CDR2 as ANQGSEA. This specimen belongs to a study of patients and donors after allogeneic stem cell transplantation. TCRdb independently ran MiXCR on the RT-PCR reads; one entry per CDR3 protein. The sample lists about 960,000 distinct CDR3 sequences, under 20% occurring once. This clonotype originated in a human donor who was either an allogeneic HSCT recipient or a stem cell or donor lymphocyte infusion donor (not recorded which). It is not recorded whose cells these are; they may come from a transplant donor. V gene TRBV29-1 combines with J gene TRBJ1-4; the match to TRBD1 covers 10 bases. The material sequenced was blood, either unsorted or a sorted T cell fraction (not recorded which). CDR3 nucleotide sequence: TGCAGCGGCGGGACAGGGGATAATGAAAAACTGTTTTTT. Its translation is CSGGTGDNEKLFF.